The next 10 T cell receptor beta chains were all read from a single sample in a study of blood T cell repertoires in COVID-19. The data were produced by immunoSEQ multiplex PCR, yet TCRdb's version contains in-frame clones alone and is incomplete. The sample holds under 500,000 clones, 85% to 90% seen once. Material: PBMCs or T cells enriched from blood (not recorded which). The receptors derive from a man aged 25-45 years who had recovered from COVID-19.

For the CDR3, the DNA is TGTGCCAGCAGTTATTCCGGGACTAGCGATGAGACCCAGTACTTC. Amino acids: CASSYSGTSDETQYF. This chain joins TRBV6-5 and TRBJ2-5; 10 bases are shared with TRBD2. J lost 5 bases, V lost 3 bases, and 6 bases had no gene match. This CDR3 is 15 amino acids long. The V gene's germline CDR1 is MNHEY and CDR2 SVGAGI.

The chain combines TRBV27 with TRBJ1-5, with a tentative D call TRBD1 (6 bases). The CDR3 runs to 13 residues. Germline V gene sequence: CDR1 MNHEY, CDR2 SMNVEV (reference sequence). V was pared by 6 bases and J by 5 bases, with 11 bases between. CDR3 nucleotide sequence: TGTGCCAGCAGCGGGACAAGACATCAGCCCCAGCATTTT. Its translation is CASSGTRHQPQHF.

This chain links TRBV2 with TRBJ1-6; weak D call: TRBD1 (5 bases). V shed 3 bases and J shed 11 bases, with 11 bases lying between them. The CDR3 loop spans 13 amino acids. Germline V CDR1 and CDR2: SNHLY, FYNNEI. DNA for the CDR3: TGTGCCAGCAGTGATAGGGGAAGGGCACCCCTCCACTTT. Residues: CASSDRGRAPLHF.

The chain combines TRBV5-6 with TRBJ1-2; 9 nucleotides match TRBD1. The CDR3 consists of 16 residues. J was trimmed by 5 bases and V by 4 bases; bases with no gene match: 12. Germline V gene sequence: CDR1 SGHDT, CDR2 YYEEEE. CDR3 residues: CASSGSGGQGVYGYTF. CDR3 DNA: TGTGCCAGCAGCGGCAGCGGGGGACAGGGAGTTTATGGCTACACCTTC.

The chain joins TRBV30 to TRBJ2-7; 7 nucleotides align to TRBD1. The germline V gene has CDR1 GTSNPN and CDR2 SVGIG (reference sequence). This CDR3 region has 13 residues. CDR3 DNA sequence: TGTGCGTTGGAACGGGGCAGGGGGAGCGAGCAGTACTTC. This gives the protein CALERGRGSEQYF. Full variable domain (rest looked up from reference TRBV30 and TRBJ2-7): SQTIHQWPATLVQPVGSPLSLECTVEGTSNPNLYWYRQAAGRGLQLLFYSVGIGQISSEVPQNLSASRPQDRQFILSSKKLLLSDSGFYLCALERGRGSEQYFGPGTRLTVT.

This sequence joins TRBV12-5 and TRBJ2-7; unclear D gene. CDR1 and CDR2 (germline): LGHNT, FRNRAP. The length of the CDR3 is 10 residues. The germline V and J ends were trimmed by 6 bases and 4 bases, with 4 bases remaining between them. In DNA form, the CDR3 reads TGTGCTAGTGGCAAATACGAGCAGTACTTC. As protein: CASGKYEQYF.

The gene calls are TRBV20-1 and TRBJ2-3; 9 bases align to TRBD1. The CDR3 has 15 amino acids. Germline V gene lookup returns CDR1 DFQATT and CDR2 SNEGSKA (reference sequence). V lost 3 bases, J lost 2 bases, and 6 bases stayed unmatched. The CDR3 is CSASGRTGVTDTQYF. CDR3 bases: TGCAGTGCTAGTGGTAGGACAGGGGTCACAGATACGCAGTATTTT.

The DNA for the CDR3 is TGCGCCAGCAGCCCAGCAGGGGACACCCTTATGAGCTACACCTTC. Translating it yields CASSPAGDTLMSYTF. The rearrangement uses TRBV5-1 and TRBJ1-2; tentatively, D is TRBD1 (6 bases). The CDR3 contains 15 residues. Germline CDR1 SGHRS, CDR2 YFSETQ. V lost 4 bases to trimming and J lost 9 bases, with 22 bases between them. The variable domain in full, completed from reference TRBV5-1 and TRBJ1-2, reads KAGVTQTPRYLIKTRGQQVTLSCSPISGHRSVSWYQQTPGQGLQFLFEYFSETQRNKGNFPGRFSGRQFSNSRSEMNVSTLELGDSALYLCASSPAGDTLMSYTFGSGTRLTVV.

J is TRBJ2-7 and V is TRBV28; 13 bases are a match to TRBD2. Trimming removed 5 bases from V and 1 base from J; junction bases left unmatched: 8. Germline V gene sequence: CDR1 MDHEN, CDR2 SYDVKM. The CDR3 runs to 17 residues. CDR3 sequence reads: CASSLGLAGVMSYEQYF. CDR3 bases: TGTGCCAGCAGTCTCGGACTAGCGGGAGTTATGTCCTACGAGCAGTACTTC.

The chain is built from TRBV30 and TRBJ1-5; D gene ambiguous. Germline V gene sequence: CDR1 GTSNPN, CDR2 SVGIG (reference sequence). Trimming pared 2 bases from V and 0 bases from J, leaving 11 bases between. CDR3 length: 15 amino acids. For the CDR3, the DNA is TGTGCCTGGAGTTCGGACGGGATTAGCAATCAGCCCCAGCATTTT. Translated, it gives CAWSSDGISNQPQHF. Looking up the rest from reference TRBV30 and TRBJ1-5 gives the full variable domain: SQTIHQWPATLVQPVGSPLSLECTVEGTSNPNLYWYRQAAGRGLQLLFYSVGIGQISSEVPQNLSASRPQDRQFILSSKKLLLSDSGFYLCAWSSDGISNQPQHFGDGTRLSIL.